This TCR beta chain is drawn from a study of cytomegalovirus exposure and HLA in healthy donors. For the study at large: As released early, the data held about 85 million unique TCRs from HLA-typed donors. Study observations and caveats: A later analysis reportedly identified an Asian-associated ancestry cluster as carrying fewer N-insertions than the approximately 640-donor mean.

Of note for this clone: The antigen is unknown.

The PCR employed 60 Vbeta primers together with 13 Jbeta primers. Profiling relied on immunoSEQ multiplex PCR, and the TCRdb table lists in-frame clones only, not all of them. The table lists about 200,000 clones. The junction had 2 bases not matched to a gene; V was cut back by 3 bases and J by 0 bases. The germline V gene has CDR1 SGHRS and CDR2 YFSETQ. The length of the CDR3 is 15 residues. This TCR came from a woman aged 25 to 45 in good health and CMV-seropositive. The sample consisted of PBMCs. J is TRBJ2-1 and V is TRBV5-1; 8 bases map to TRBD1. CDR3 loop: CASSWDRISYNEQFF. CDR3 coding DNA: TGCGCCAGCAGCTGGGACAGGATCTCCTACAATGAGCAGTTCTTC.